What follows describes a single T cell receptor beta chain. This entry belongs to a study of cytomegalovirus exposure and HLA in healthy donors. This CDR3 is built from 14 residues. The ends were cut back, 6 bases at V and 8 bases at J, with 19 bases in the middle. Germline lookup yields CDR1 MNHEY and CDR2 SVGAGI. PCR employed 60 Vbeta and 13 Jbeta primers. Repertoires were generated with immunoSEQ multiplex PCR, while TCRdb's copy carries only in-frame clones and drops some. This sample yields about 200,000 clones, of which 75% to 85% are seen a single time; approximately 1.5% belongs to the top ten. The donors gave bone marrow, and they were healthy.

The receptor was derived from a girl aged 10 to 17 in good health and CMV-seropositive. The specimen was PBMCs. The V gene is TRBV6-5, the J gene TRBJ1-2; D may be TRBD1 (5 bases). CDR3 in DNA: TGTGCCAGCAGGAGAGACAGTCAACGGCTAGGCTACACCTTC. Protein product: CASRRDSQRLGYTF.